These 18 T cell receptor beta chains were sequenced from one sample in a study of blood T cell repertoires in COVID-19. Clones were read by immunoSEQ multiplex PCR, and TCRdb kept only the in-frame ones, dropping some. Among under 200,000 clones listed, 80% to 90% were seen once. Source material: peripheral blood. The origin of the receptors is a middle-aged man who had recovered from COVID-19.

This clone has more than one count but fewer than ten. The chain recombines TRBV9 with TRBJ2-7; D gene unclear. The CDR3 runs 12 residues. Germline V gives CDR1 SGDLS, CDR2 YYNGEE. The V gene lost 6 bases and the J gene lost 2 bases, with 9 bases spanning the gap. The CDR3: CASIPQAYEQYF. The CDR3 bases are TGTGCCAGCATCCCCCAGGCCTACGAGCAGTACTTC.

The table lists this clone with a few counts. The chain recombines TRBV7-8 with TRBJ1-3; D is unresolved. The V gene lost 4 bases and the J gene lost 6 bases, with 10 bases spanning the gap. This CDR3 is 13 amino acids long. CDR1 is SGHVS, CDR2 FQNEAQ, per germline. The CDR3 sequence is CASSSELENTIYF. CDR3 sequence (DNA): TGTGCCAGCAGCTCGGAGCTCGAAAACACCATATATTTT.

V gene TRBV19 combines with J gene TRBJ2-5; D may be TRBD1 (5 bases). Germline V CDR1 and CDR2: LNHDA, SQIVND (reference sequence). The CDR3 has 13 amino acids. The V end lost 3 bases, the J end lost 5 bases, and 10 bases lay between the germline ends. This chain's CDR3 is CASSIQGRETQYF. Written as DNA, the CDR3 is TGTGCCAGTAGTATTCAGGGAAGGGAGACCCAGTACTTC. The full variable domain, its missing parts supplied by reference TRBV19 and TRBJ2-5, is DGGITQSPKYLFRKEGQNVTLSCEQNLNHDAMYWYRQDPGQGLRLIYYSQIVNDFQKGDIAEGYSVSREKKESFPLTVTSAQKNPTAFYLCASSIQGRETQYFGPGTRLLVL.

This clone was counted a few times. The V call is TRBV5-4, the J call TRBJ1-1; D is unclear. Germline assignment: CDR1 SGHNT and CDR2 YYREEE (reference sequence). The V and J ends lost 4 bases and 3 bases respectively, with 7 bases between them. There are 12 residues in the CDR3. The CDR3 region has the DNA TGTGCCAGCAGCCAAAGAGACACTGAAGCTTTCTTT. This gives the protein CASSQRDTEAFF.

V gene TRBV28 combines with J gene TRBJ2-7; 9 bases match TRBD1. Trimming took 10 bases from V and 5 from J; bases not matched to a gene: 9. This CDR3 is built from 13 residues. CDR1 is MDHEN and CDR2 is SYDVKM in the germline V gene. CDR3 region: CATEGTGKDEQYF. The CDR3 DNA is TGTGCCACCGAGGGGACAGGGAAGGACGAGCAGTACTTC.

As DNA, the CDR3 is TGTGCCAGCAGTTACAACTTTGAGCGGGGGGACACAGATACGCAGTATTTT. As protein: CASSYNFERGDTDTQYF. This chain links TRBV6-2 or TRBV6-3 with TRBJ2-3; TRBD2 matches 9 bases. The CDR3 runs 17 residues. Per the germline V gene, CDR1 is MNHEY and CDR2 is SVGEGT. J lost 2 bases, V lost 2 bases, and 8 bases had no gene match.

The J gene is TRBJ1-2, the V gene TRBV7-2, with a possible D match to TRBD1 (6 bases). With 6 bases removed from V and 7 bases from J, the gap between germline ends came to 15 bases. The germline V gene encodes CDR1 SGHTA and CDR2 FQGNSA. The CDR3 has 13 amino acids. This CDR3 is CASSSQGISGYTF. The DNA of the CDR3 is TGTGCCAGCAGTTCACAGGGCATTAGTGGCTACACCTTC.

The J gene is TRBJ1-6, the V gene TRBV30; D is unresolved. This CDR3 comprises 13 residues. Germline-derived CDR1 and CDR2 are GTSNPN and SVGIG (reference sequence). Trimming removed 1 base at V and 9 bases at J, with 10 bases between. CDR3 DNA sequence: TGTGCCTGGAGTGAGAACTTCGGTTCACCCCTCCACTTT. This sequence encodes CAWSENFGSPLHF.

This sequence joins TRBV9 and TRBJ1-5, with D possibly TRBD1 on 6 matching bases. Per the germline V gene, CDR1 is SGDLS and CDR2 is YYNGEE. Trimming left V 3 bases short and J 5 bases short, with 9 bases between. The CDR3 is made up of 13 amino acids. The DNA for the CDR3 is TGTGCCAGCAGCGCACAGGGAGATCAGCCCCAGCATTTT. Translating it yields CASSAQGDQPQHF.

The genes are TRBV24-1 and TRBJ2-5; 11 positions agree with TRBD2. Trimming at V came to 9 bases and at J to 7 bases, leaving 9 bases not matched to a gene. The CDR3 runs 14 residues. Germline V gives CDR1 KGHDR, CDR2 SFDVKD. The CDR3 sequence is CATGPGLAVGTQYF. The CDR3 DNA sequence: TGTGCCACCGGGCCGGGACTAGCGGTGGGGACCCAGTACTTC.

This sequence joins TRBV7-2 and TRBJ2-2; weak D call: TRBD2 (6 bases). The CDR3 sequence is 14 residues long. Trimming took off 4 bases at V and 3 bases at J, with 9 bases between the two ends. The germline gives CDR1 SGHTA, CDR2 FQGNSA. The CDR3: CASSSGTYTGELFF. Written as DNA, the CDR3 is TGTGCCAGCAGCTCAGGGACTTACACCGGGGAGCTGTTTTTT. The whole variable domain, filled in from reference TRBV7-2 and TRBJ2-2, reads GAGVSQSPSNKVTEKGKDVELRCDPISGHTALYWYRQSLGQGLEFLIYFQGNSAPDKSGLPSDRFSAERTGGSVSTLTIQRTQQEDSAVYLCASSSGTYTGELFFGEGSRLTVL.

For this clone: One junction end disagrees with the germline gene, perhaps due to a read error. V gene TRBV25-1 combines with J gene TRBJ1-2; D is perhaps TRBD1 (6 bases). The germline V gene has CDR1 MGHDK and CDR2 SYGVNS. The length of the CDR3 is 11 residues. The CDR3 is CASSEGTGREF. The CDR3 bases are TGTGCCAGCAGTGAGGGTACAGGGAGGGAGTTC.

With respect to this clone: Other DNA sequences from this sample encode an identical CDR3 as well. The V gene is TRBV5-6, the J gene TRBJ2-1; perhaps TRBD1 as D (5 bases). CDR1 SGHDT and CDR2 YYEEEE come from the germline V gene. This CDR3 has 11 amino acids. Trimming pared 2 bases from V and 10 bases from J, leaving 7 bases between. The CDR3 loop reads CASSLGAEQFF. In nucleotides, the CDR3 is TGTGCCAGCAGCTTAGGGGCCGAGCAGTTCTTC.

The chain uses TRBV5-5 and TRBJ2-7, with D unclear. Germline values: CDR1 SGHKS, CDR2 YYEKEE (reference sequence). There are 14 residues in the CDR3. Trimming took 2 bases from V and 3 from J, leaving 12 bases between them. The CDR3 spells CASSFRLNFYEQYF. Written as DNA, the CDR3 is TGTGCCAGCAGCTTTCGATTAAACTTCTACGAGCAGTACTTC.

Regarding this clone: Other DNA sequences within the sample encode an identical CDR3. V usage is TRBV11-2 and J usage is TRBJ1-5; D is undetermined. Germline-derived CDR1 and CDR2 are SGHAT and FQNNGV. Trimming stripped 0 bases from V and 5 bases from J, with 5 bases between. This CDR3 spans 13 amino acids. The CDR3 DNA is TGTGCCAGCAGCTTAGATCTCTATCAGCCCCAGCATTTT. Translation gives CASSLDLYQPQHF.

J is TRBJ2-4 and V is TRBV7-9; D might be TRBD1 (5 bases). This CDR3 comprises 15 residues. V lost 5 bases, J lost 0 bases, and 11 bases lay in between. Germline V lookup: CDR1 SEHNR, CDR2 FQNEAQ (reference sequence). The CDR3: CASSRNTGAKNIQYF. CDR3 coding DNA: TGTGCCAGCAGCCGAAACACAGGAGCCAAAAACATTCAGTACTTC.

The rearrangement uses TRBV19 and TRBJ1-5; 7 positions agree with TRBD1. Germline CDR1 is LNHDA and CDR2 is SQIVND (reference sequence). V lost 5 bases to trimming and J lost 5 bases; unmatched junction nucleotides: 6. CDR3 length equals 14 residues. The CDR3 DNA sequence: TGTGCCAGTAGTCCCGGCAGGGGGTATCAGCCCCAGCATTTT. The encoded protein is CASSPGRGYQPQHF.

V usage is TRBV18 and J usage is TRBJ2-7, with D possibly being TRBD2 (5 bases). Germline loops: CDR1 KGHSH, CDR2 LQKENI. V was pared by 3 bases and J by 2 bases, with 8 bases between. The CDR3 length is 13 residues. CDR3 nucleotide sequence: TGTGCCAGCTCACCCGGGGTAACCTACGAGCAGTACTTC. Translation: CASSPGVTYEQYF.